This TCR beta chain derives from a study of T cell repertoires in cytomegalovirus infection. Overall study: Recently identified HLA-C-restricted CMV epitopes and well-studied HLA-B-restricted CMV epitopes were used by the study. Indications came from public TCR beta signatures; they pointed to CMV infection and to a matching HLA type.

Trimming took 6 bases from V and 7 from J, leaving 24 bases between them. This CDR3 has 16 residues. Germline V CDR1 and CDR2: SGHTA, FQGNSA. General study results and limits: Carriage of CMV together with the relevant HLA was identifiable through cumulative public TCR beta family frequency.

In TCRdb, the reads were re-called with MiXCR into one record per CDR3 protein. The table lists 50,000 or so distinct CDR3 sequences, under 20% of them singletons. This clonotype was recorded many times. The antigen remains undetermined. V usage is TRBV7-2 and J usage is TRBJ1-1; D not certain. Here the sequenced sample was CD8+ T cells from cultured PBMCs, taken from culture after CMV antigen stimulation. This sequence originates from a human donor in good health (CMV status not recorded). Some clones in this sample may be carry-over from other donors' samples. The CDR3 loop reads CASRPTWGMSEGEAFF. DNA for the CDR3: TGTGCCAGCAGACCGACGTGGGGAATGTCCGAGGGTGAAGCTTTCTTT.